This TCR beta chain was recorded in a study of blood T cell repertoires in COVID-19. In the study overall: COVID-19 samples collected from the United States, Italy and Spain covered acute and convalescent phases. Sample material is recorded as cDNA or gDNA derived from T cells, B-cell-depleted T cells, or PBMCs.

In the authors' methods: Amplification with reference gene primers provided the estimates of nucleated cell counts. Sequencing used immunoSEQ multiplex PCR; TCRdb keeps in-frame clones, though not all of them. Clone size and V and J calls were adopted from that table, with D and trimming inferred from the DNA. The sample consists of about 22,000 clones, 80% of them appearing once. Sequencing was performed on peripheral blood. The receptor was isolated from a man aged 55 to 70 with active COVID-19.

The CDR3 loop reads CASSTDRDPKNIQYF. CDR3 bases: TGTGCCAGCTCAACCGACAGGGATCCCAAAAACATTCAGTACTTC. The V call is TRBV18, the J call TRBJ2-4, with TRBD1 matching 7 bases. V shed 5 bases, J shed 2 bases, and the junction held 6 bases outside the gene matches. Germline V gives CDR1 KGHSH, CDR2 LQKENI. The length of the CDR3 is 15 residues.